The 5 T cell receptor beta chains presented below share a single source sample, sequenced in a study of T cells in Graves' hyperthyroidism and ophthalmopathy. Researchers amplified the TCR beta CDR3 regions from RNA transcripts. TCR CDR3 underwent first-round RT-PCR with the HTBI primer set. TCRdb analysed the multiplex PCR reads with MiXCR anew, one entry per CDR3 protein. The sample lists about 420,000 distinct CDR3 sequences; roughly an eighth were seen once. Sequencing was done on a sample of blood. Source of these receptors: a woman under 30 with Graves' hyperthyroidism.

This clonotype has a count of ten or more. The rearrangement joins TRBV6-5 to TRBJ2-7; D may be TRBD2 (6 bases). The CDR3 is 13 residues long. Trimming took 2 bases from V and 7 from J, leaving 12 bases between them. Germline assignment: CDR1 MNHEY and CDR2 SVGAGI. CDR3 in amino acids: CASSYVLASEQYF. Written as DNA, the CDR3 is TGTGCCAGCAGTTACGTGCTAGCGAGTGAGCAGTACTTC.

This clonotype was detected many times. The rearrangement links TRBV11-2 to TRBJ2-7, with D possibly TRBD2 on 6 matching bases. Germline V gene data show CDR1 as SGHAT and CDR2 as FQNNGV. The CDR3 runs to 14 residues. V dropped 0 bases and J dropped 3 bases, with 9 bases sitting between them. The CDR3 sequence: CASSLEASVYEQYF. The CDR3 DNA reads TGTGCCAGCAGCTTAGAGGCTAGCGTCTACGAGCAGTACTTC.

This clonotype was picked up many times. This chain joins TRBV11-3 and TRBJ2-2; maybe TRBD1 (6 bases). The germline V and J ends were trimmed by 5 bases and 1 base, with 11 bases remaining between them. CDR1 and CDR2 from the germline V gene are SGHNT and YENEEA. The CDR3 has 15 amino acids. CDR3 in amino acids: CASSKQGMNTGELFF. As DNA, the CDR3 is TGTGCCAGCAGCAAACAGGGTATGAACACCGGGGAGCTGTTTTTT.

The chain has TRBV4-3 and TRBJ2-2; 8 bases map to TRBD2. Trimming cost V 2 bases and J 7 bases; bases outside gene matches: 12. Germline CDR1 is LGHNA and CDR2 is YSLEER. The CDR3 has 17 residues. This chain's CDR3 is CASSQSPGLEESGELFF. CDR3 DNA: TGCGCCAGCAGCCAATCCCCGGGACTAGAAGAGAGCGGGGAGCTGTTTTTT.

This clonotype was detected many times. This chain uses TRBV7-2 with TRBJ2-1; TRBD2 might be the D (6 bases). Per germline, CDR1 SGHTA and CDR2 FQGNSA. V lost 2 bases and J lost 5, with 13 bases in between. This CDR3 contains 15 residues. The CDR3, as DNA: TGTGCCAGCAGCTTACCACGTACTAGCAACAATGAGCAGTTCTTC. It is translated as CASSLPRTSNNEQFF.